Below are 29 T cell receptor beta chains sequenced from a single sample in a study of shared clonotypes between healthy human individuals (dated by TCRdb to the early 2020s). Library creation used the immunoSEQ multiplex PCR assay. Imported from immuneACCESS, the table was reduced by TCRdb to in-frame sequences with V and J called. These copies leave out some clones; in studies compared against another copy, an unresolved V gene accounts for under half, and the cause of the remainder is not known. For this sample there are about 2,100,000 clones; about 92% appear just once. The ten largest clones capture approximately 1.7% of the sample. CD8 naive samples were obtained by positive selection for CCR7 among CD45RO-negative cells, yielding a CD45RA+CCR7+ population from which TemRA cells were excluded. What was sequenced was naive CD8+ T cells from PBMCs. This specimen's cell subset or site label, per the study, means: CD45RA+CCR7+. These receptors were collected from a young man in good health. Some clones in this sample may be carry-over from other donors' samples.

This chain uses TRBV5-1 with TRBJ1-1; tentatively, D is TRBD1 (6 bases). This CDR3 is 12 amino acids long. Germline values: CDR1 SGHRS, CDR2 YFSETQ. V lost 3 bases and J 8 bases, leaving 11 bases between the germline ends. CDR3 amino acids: CASSYFTGEAFF. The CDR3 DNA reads TGCGCCAGCAGCTATTTTACAGGGGAAGCTTTCTTT.

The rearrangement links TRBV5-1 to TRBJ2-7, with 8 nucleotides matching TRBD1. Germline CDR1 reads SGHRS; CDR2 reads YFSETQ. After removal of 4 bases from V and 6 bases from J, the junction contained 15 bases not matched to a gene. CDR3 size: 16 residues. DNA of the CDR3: TGCGCCAGCAGCCCCTATCCGACAGGGGCGAGAAGCGAGCAGTACTTC. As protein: CASSPYPTGARSEQYF.

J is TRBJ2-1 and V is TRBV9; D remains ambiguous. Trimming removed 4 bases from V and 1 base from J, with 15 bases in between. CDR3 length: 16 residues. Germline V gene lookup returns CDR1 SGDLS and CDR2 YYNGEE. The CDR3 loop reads CASSPLSKPSYNEQFF. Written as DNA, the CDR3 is TGTGCCAGCAGCCCCCTAAGTAAGCCATCCTACAATGAGCAGTTCTTC.

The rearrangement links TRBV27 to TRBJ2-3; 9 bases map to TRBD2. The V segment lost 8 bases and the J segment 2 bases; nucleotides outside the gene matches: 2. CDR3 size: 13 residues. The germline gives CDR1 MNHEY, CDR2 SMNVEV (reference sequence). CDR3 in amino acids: CASAGGPTDTQYF. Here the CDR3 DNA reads TGTGCCAGCGCGGGAGGGCCCACAGATACGCAGTATTTT.

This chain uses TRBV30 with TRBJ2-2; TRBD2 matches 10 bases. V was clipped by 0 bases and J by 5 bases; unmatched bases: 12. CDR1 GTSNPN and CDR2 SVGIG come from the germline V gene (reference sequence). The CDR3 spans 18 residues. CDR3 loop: CAWSVKVRGLARTGELFF. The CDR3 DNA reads TGTGCCTGGAGTGTAAAAGTTAGGGGACTAGCGAGAACCGGGGAGCTGTTTTTT.

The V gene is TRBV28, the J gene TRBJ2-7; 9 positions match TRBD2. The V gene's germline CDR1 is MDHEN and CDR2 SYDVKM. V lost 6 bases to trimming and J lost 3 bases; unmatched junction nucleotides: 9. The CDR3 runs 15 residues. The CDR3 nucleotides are TGTGCCAGCAGCCCGGGGGCTAGCGGGGACTACGAGCAGTACTTC. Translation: CASSPGASGDYEQYF.

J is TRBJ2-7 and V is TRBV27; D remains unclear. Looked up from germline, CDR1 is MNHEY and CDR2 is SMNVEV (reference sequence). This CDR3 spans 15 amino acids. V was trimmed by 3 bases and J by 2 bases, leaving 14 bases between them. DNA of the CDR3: TGTGCCAGCAGTTTGAGTCGAGTCCCCGCCTACGAGCAGTACTTC. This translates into CASSLSRVPAYEQYF.

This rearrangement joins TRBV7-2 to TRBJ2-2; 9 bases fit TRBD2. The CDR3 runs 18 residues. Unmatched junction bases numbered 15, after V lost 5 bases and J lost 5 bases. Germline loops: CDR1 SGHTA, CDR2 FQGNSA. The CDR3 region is CASSPESGRFMSTGELFF. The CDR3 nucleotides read TGTGCCAGCAGCCCAGAGAGCGGGAGGTTTATGTCGACCGGGGAGCTGTTTTTT.

CDR3 amino acids: CASSQDLLGETQYF. CDR3 DNA sequence: TGCGCCAGCAGCCAAGATTTGCTTGGGGAGACCCAGTACTTC. J is TRBJ2-5 and V is TRBV4-3; D is ambiguous. The CDR3 extends over 14 amino acids. In germline, CDR1 is LGHNA, CDR2 YSLEER. V dropped 0 bases and J dropped 5 bases, with 10 bases sitting between them.

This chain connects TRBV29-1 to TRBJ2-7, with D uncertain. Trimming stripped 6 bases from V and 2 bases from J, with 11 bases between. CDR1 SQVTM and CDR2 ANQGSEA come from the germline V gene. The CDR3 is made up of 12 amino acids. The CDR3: CSVLLPTYEQYF. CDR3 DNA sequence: TGCAGCGTACTCCTTCCCACCTACGAGCAGTACTTC.

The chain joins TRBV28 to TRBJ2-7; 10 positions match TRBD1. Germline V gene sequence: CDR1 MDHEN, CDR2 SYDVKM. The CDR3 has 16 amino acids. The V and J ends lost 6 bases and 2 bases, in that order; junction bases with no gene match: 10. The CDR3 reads CASRPGPGTGAYEQYF. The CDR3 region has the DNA TGTGCCAGCAGGCCCGGTCCCGGGACAGGGGCCTACGAGCAGTACTTC.

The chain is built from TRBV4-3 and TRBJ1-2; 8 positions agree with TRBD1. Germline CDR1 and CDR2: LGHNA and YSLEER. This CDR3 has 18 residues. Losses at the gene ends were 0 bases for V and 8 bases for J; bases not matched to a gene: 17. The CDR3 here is CASSQEALRQQGDRGYTF. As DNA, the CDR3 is TGCGCCAGCAGCCAAGAGGCTCTTCGGCAACAGGGGGATCGGGGCTACACCTTC.

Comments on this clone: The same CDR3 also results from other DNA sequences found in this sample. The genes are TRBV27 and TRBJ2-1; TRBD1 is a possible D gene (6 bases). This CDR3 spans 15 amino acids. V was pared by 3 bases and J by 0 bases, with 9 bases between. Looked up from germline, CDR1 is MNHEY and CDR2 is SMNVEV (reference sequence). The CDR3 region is CASSFRGSSYNEQFF. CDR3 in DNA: TGTGCCAGCAGTTTTAGGGGGAGCTCCTACAATGAGCAGTTCTTC.

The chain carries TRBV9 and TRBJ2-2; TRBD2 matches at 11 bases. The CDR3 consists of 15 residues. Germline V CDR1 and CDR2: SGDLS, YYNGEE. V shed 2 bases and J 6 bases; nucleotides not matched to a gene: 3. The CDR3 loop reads CASSVTSGTAGELFF. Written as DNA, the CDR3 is TGTGCCAGCAGCGTGACTAGCGGGACCGCCGGGGAGCTGTTTTTT.

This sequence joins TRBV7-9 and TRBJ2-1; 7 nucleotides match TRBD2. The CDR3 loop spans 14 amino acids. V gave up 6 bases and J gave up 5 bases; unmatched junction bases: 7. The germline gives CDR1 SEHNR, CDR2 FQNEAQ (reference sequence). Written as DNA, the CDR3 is TGTGCCAGCAGTGAGGGGACTACCAACAATGAGCAGTTCTTC. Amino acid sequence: CASSEGTTNNEQFF.

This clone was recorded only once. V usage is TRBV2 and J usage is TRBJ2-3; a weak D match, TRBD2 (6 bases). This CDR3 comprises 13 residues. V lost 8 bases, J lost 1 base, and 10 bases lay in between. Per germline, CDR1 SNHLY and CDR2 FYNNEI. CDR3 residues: CASGERGTDTQYF. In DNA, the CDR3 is TGTGCCAGCGGCGAGCGGGGCACAGATACGCAGTATTTT.

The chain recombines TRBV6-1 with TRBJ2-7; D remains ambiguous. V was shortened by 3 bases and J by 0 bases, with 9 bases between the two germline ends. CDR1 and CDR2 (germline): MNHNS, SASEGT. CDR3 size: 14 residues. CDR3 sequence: CASSEVRASYEQYF. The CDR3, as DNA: TGTGCCAGCAGTGAGGTCCGGGCCTCCTACGAGCAGTACTTC.

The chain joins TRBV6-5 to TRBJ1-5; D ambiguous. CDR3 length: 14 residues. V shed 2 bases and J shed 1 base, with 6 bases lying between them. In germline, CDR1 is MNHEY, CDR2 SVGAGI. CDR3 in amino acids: CASSYGKSNQPQHF. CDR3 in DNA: TGTGCCAGCAGTTACGGAAAAAGCAATCAGCCCCAGCATTTT.

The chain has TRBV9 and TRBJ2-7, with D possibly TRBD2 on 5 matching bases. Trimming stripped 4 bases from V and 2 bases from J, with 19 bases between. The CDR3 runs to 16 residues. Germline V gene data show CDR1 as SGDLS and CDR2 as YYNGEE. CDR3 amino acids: CASSPPTGSPPYEQYF. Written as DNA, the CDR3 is TGTGCCAGCAGCCCTCCAACTGGGAGTCCCCCCTACGAGCAGTACTTC.

This chain's CDR3 is CASSQDLSGNSYEQYF. The CDR3 DNA reads as TGCGCCAGCAGCCAAGATCTCTCCGGGAACTCCTACGAGCAGTACTTC. The rearrangement joins TRBV4-1 to TRBJ2-7; D is possibly TRBD2 (5 bases). Germline V lookup: CDR1 MGHRA, CDR2 YSYEKL. The CDR3 covers 16 residues. V gave up 0 bases and J gave up 0 bases, with 12 bases separating them.

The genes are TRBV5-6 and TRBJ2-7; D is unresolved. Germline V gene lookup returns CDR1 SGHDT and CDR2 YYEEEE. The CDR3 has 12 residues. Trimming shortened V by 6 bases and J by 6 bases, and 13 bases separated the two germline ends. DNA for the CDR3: TGTGCCAGCACCTTCTCTTCGGGCGAGCAGTACTTC. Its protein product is CASTFSSGEQYF.

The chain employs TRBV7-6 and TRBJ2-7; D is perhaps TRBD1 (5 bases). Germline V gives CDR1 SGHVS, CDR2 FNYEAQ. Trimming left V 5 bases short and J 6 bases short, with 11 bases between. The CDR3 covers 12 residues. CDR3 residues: CASSPRTGEQYF. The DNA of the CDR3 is TGTGCCAGCAGCCCTCGTACAGGCGAGCAGTACTTC.

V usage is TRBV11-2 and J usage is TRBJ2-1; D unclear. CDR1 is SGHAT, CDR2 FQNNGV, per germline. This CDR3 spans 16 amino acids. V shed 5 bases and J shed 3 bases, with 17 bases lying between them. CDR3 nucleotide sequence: TGTGCCAGCAGCCGAGGCCCCGCGGAGTACTACAATGAGCAGTTCTTC. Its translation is CASSRGPAEYYNEQFF. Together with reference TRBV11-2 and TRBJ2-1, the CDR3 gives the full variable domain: EAGVAQSPRYKIIEKRQSVAFWCNPISGHATLYWYQQILGQGPKLLIQFQNNGVVDDSQLPKDRFSAERLKGVDSTLKIQPAKLEDSAVYLCASSRGPAEYYNEQFFGPGTRLTVL.

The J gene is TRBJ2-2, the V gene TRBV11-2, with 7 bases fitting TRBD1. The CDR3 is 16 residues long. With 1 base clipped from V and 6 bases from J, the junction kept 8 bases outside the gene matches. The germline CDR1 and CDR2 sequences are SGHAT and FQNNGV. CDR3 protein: CASSLVVAGGAGELFF. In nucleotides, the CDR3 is TGTGCCAGCAGCTTAGTGGTGGCAGGGGGAGCCGGGGAGCTGTTTTTT.

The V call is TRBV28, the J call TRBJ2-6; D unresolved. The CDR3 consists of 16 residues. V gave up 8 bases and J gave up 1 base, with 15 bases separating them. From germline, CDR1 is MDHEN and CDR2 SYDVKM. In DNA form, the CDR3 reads TGTGCCAGCGCCGTCTTCTTGGTTTCTGGGGCCAACGTCCTGACTTTC. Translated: CASAVFLVSGANVLTF.

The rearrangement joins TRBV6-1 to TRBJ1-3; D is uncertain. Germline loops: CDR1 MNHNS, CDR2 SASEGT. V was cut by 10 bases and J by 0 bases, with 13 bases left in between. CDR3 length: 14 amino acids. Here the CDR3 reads CATFSTRSGNTIYF. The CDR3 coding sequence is TGTGCCACTTTCTCGACACGCTCTGGAAACACCATATATTTT.

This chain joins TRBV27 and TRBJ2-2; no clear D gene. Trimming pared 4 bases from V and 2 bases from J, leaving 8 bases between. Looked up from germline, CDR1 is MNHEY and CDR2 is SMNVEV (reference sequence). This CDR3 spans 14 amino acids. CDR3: CASSWASNTGELFF. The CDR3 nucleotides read TGTGCCAGCAGTTGGGCATCCAACACCGGGGAGCTGTTTTTT.

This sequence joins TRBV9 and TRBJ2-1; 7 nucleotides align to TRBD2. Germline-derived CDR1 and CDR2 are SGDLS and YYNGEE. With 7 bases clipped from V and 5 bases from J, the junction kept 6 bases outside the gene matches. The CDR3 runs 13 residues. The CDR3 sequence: CASCPGTNNEQFF. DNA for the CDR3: TGTGCCAGCTGCCCCGGGACTAACAATGAGCAGTTCTTC.

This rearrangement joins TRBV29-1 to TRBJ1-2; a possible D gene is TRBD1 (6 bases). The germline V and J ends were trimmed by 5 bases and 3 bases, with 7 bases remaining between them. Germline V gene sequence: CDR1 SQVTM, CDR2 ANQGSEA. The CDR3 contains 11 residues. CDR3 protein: CSVYRDYGYTF. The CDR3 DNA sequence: TGCAGCGTTTACAGGGACTATGGCTACACCTTC.